Below are 27 T cell receptor beta chains sequenced from a single sample in a study of T cell clusters in autoimmune cytopenias. Multiplex touch-down PCR amplified TRB using TRB-A and TRB-B pools in one tube. TCRdb derives one entry per CDR3 protein from the multiplex PCR reads, leaving out DNA. Its clone listing holds roughly 8,100 distinct CDR3 sequences. Each sample's input was roughly 230 ng genomic DNA, some 34,000 genome equivalents. The specimen was peripheral blood. The receptors here all came from a human donor with an autoimmune cytopenia or autoimmune hepatitis (not recorded which).

Its frequency marks this clonotype as medium-sized. The chain recombines TRBV5-5 with TRBJ1-4; as DNA is missing, the TRBD1 call by TCRdb cannot be tested. There are 16 residues in the CDR3. Germline CDR1 SGHKS, CDR2 YYEKEE (reference sequence). CDR3 amino acids: CASTPGQGTTNEKLFF.

Judged by frequency, this clonotype is medium-sized. The V gene is TRBV12-3 or TRBV12-4, the J gene TRBJ2-7; the D call of TRBD2 rests on TCRdb alone, since no DNA is present to check it. This CDR3 is built from 13 residues. The CDR3 is CASSLTMRVEQYF.

This rearrangement joins TRBV18 to TRBJ1-5; TCRdb's D call of TRBD1 is untestable without DNA. The CDR3 has 16 amino acids. Germline lookup yields CDR1 KGHSH and CDR2 LQKENI. The CDR3: CASSPPGQQSDQPQHF.

This clonotype counts as medium-sized by frequency. This chain uses TRBV12-3 or TRBV12-4 with TRBJ1-2; no DNA is available, so the TRBD1 call from TCRdb remains unchecked. This CDR3 has 15 amino acids. The CDR3 sequence: CASSPRTGGNYGYTF.

The rearrangement joins TRBV4-3 to TRBJ1-2; lacking DNA, the TRBD1 call made by TCRdb goes unchecked. This CDR3 is 14 amino acids long. Germline CDR1 reads LGHNA; CDR2 reads YSLEER. The CDR3 is CASSLLTGGGGYTF.

This chain joins TRBV13 and TRBJ1-2. Germline CDR1 reads PRHDT; CDR2 reads FYEKMQ (reference sequence). CDR3 length: 15 amino acids. CDR3 in amino acids: CASSLTGRVDYGYTF. The variable domain in full, completed from reference TRBV13 and TRBJ1-2, reads AAGVIQSPRHLIKEKRETATLKCYPIPRHDTVYWYQQGPGQDPQFLISFYEKMQSDKGSIPDRFSAQQFSDYHSELNMSSLELGDSALYFCASSLTGRVDYGYTFGSGTRLTVV.

The chain couples TRBV5-6 to TRBJ1-1; with no DNA, the TCRdb D assignment of TRBD1 cannot be verified. Germline V gene data show CDR1 as SGHDT and CDR2 as YYEEEE. The CDR3 length is 15 residues. CDR3 in amino acids: CASSLDGTPNTEAFF.

The V and J genes are TRBV13 and TRBJ1-1; with no DNA, the TCRdb D assignment of TRBD1 cannot be verified. The CDR3 loop spans 14 amino acids. Germline assignment: CDR1 PRHDT and CDR2 FYEKMQ (reference sequence). CDR3 loop: CASSFRGAMAEAFF.

Frequency places this clonotype as medium-sized. The chain links TRBV6-5 to TRBJ2-1; the TCRdb call, TRBD1, lacks DNA for checking. The CDR3 is 15 residues long. Germline V lookup: CDR1 MNHEY, CDR2 SVGAGI. CDR3 protein: CANLTIRGGYNEQFF.

Its frequency marks this clonotype as medium-sized. The chain links TRBV6-1 to TRBJ1-5; as DNA is missing, the TRBD1 call by TCRdb cannot be tested. This CDR3 is built from 15 residues. Germline loops: CDR1 MNHNS, CDR2 SASEGT. The CDR3 protein is CASSVTDRGGWPQHF.

Considering frequency, this clonotype is medium-sized. V usage is TRBV18 and J usage is TRBJ2-7; the D gene TCRdb calls, TRBD2, cannot be checked with no DNA. Germline V lookup: CDR1 KGHSH, CDR2 LQKENI. The CDR3 has 19 residues. This CDR3 reads CASSPPPASGGLPPYEQYF.

This clonotype is medium-sized (0.01 to 0.1%) by frequency. The chain recombines TRBV19 with TRBJ1-1; there is no DNA to check the TCRdb D call of TRBD1. The CDR3 is made up of 15 amino acids. Germline CDR1 reads LNHDA; CDR2 reads SQIVND (reference sequence). This CDR3 reads CASSYRGQMNTEAFF.

CDR3: CASSIDSRGVKLAKNIQYF. V is TRBV19 and J is TRBJ2-4; without DNA, the TCRdb call of TRBD1 cannot be checked. This CDR3 has 19 amino acids. Germline CDR1 reads LNHDA; CDR2 reads SQIVND (reference sequence).

In terms of frequency, this clonotype is medium-sized. This chain links TRBV6-5 with TRBJ1-2. The CDR3 runs 15 residues. Per germline, CDR1 MNHEY and CDR2 SVGAGI. CDR3 loop: CASSEGGGSYYGYTF.

This clonotype shows up as medium-sized by frequency. The chain uses TRBV6-5 and TRBJ1-5. The CDR3 length is 13 residues. Germline CDR1 MNHEY, CDR2 SVGAGI. This CDR3 is CASSRQHNQPQHF.

The V gene is TRBV20-1, the J gene TRBJ1-5. The CDR3 runs to 15 residues. From germline, CDR1 is DFQATT and CDR2 SNEGSKA (reference sequence). This CDR3 is CSAILGLGSNQPQHF.

This sequence joins TRBV18 and TRBJ1-5; absent DNA, TCRdb's TRBD1 call cannot be checked. CDR1 KGHSH and CDR2 LQKENI come from the germline V gene. The CDR3 is made up of 15 amino acids. This chain's CDR3 is CASSGTVYSNQPQHF. The whole variable domain, filled in from reference TRBV18 and TRBJ1-5, reads NAGVMQNPRHLVRRRGQEARLRCSPMKGHSHVYWYRQLPEEGLKFMVYLQKENIIDESGMPKERFSAEFPKEGPSILRIQQVVRGDSAAYFCASSGTVYSNQPQHFGDGTRLSIL.

This chain joins TRBV7-2 and TRBJ2-5. This CDR3 contains 14 residues. From germline, CDR1 is SGHTA and CDR2 FQGNSA. The CDR3 loop reads CASSSTGFQETQYF. The complete variable domain, with remaining parts taken from reference TRBV7-2 and TRBJ2-5, reads GAGVSQSPSNKVTEKGKDVELRCDPISGHTALYWYRQSLGQGLEFLIYFQGNSAPDKSGLPSDRFSAERTGGSVSTLTIQRTQQEDSAVYLCASSSTGFQETQYFGPGTRLLVL.

Frequency places this clonotype as medium-sized. The CDR3 is CASSNTYTQYF. The chain is built from TRBV19 and TRBJ2-3. Per germline, CDR1 LNHDA and CDR2 SQIVND (reference sequence). The CDR3 is made up of 11 amino acids.

The rearrangement joins TRBV11-2 to TRBJ2-7. CDR1 is SGHAT and CDR2 is FQNNGV in the germline V gene. CDR3 length: 14 residues. This CDR3 is CASSLRTGPYEQYF.

The chain recombines TRBV5-5 with TRBJ2-3; TCRdb designates TRBD2, a call that cannot be tested without DNA. The germline V gene has CDR1 SGHKS and CDR2 YYEKEE (reference sequence). This CDR3 has 17 amino acids. CDR3 in amino acids: CASALGLAGGLTDTQYF.

This clonotype is labeled medium-sized (0.01 to 0.1%) based on frequency. This chain links TRBV30 with TRBJ2-2. This CDR3 spans 12 amino acids. Germline CDR1 GTSNPN, CDR2 SVGIG (reference sequence). This chain's CDR3 is CAWSVLGGELFF.

This clonotype shows up as medium-sized (0.01 to 0.1%) by frequency. V and J are TRBV6-1 and TRBJ1-2. Germline CDR1 MNHNS, CDR2 SASEGT. This CDR3 contains 13 residues. The CDR3 sequence: CASSEQRIYGYTF.

The chain couples TRBV12-3 or TRBV12-4 to TRBJ1-6; TCRdb's D call of TRBD1 is untestable without DNA. This CDR3 has 12 residues. The CDR3 reads CATRDSNSPLHF.

This clonotype is classed as medium-sized by frequency. The CDR3 is CASSPDPQSYGYTF. The rearrangement links TRBV27 to TRBJ1-2. Germline V gene data show CDR1 as MNHEY and CDR2 as SMNVEV (reference sequence). CDR3 length equals 14 residues.

This clonotype registers medium-sized by frequency. The chain links TRBV19 to TRBJ1-1; the D gene TCRdb calls, TRBD1, cannot be checked with no DNA. Germline lookup yields CDR1 LNHDA and CDR2 SQIVND (reference sequence). The CDR3 totals 14 residues. The CDR3 reads CATEIGGMNTEAFF.

V usage is TRBV6-5 and J usage is TRBJ1-2; TCRdb outputs TRBD1, but without DNA this stays unchecked. Germline loops: CDR1 MNHEY, CDR2 SVGAGI. The CDR3 extends over 16 amino acids. CDR3 in amino acids: CASSYSRSGTNYGYTF.